This T cell receptor (beta chain) appears in the sequencing data of a study of shared clonotypes between healthy human individuals. Clones were sequenced by immunoSEQ multiplex PCR, and TCRdb holds only the in-frame ones, with some missing. Of about 1.1 million clones listed, around three quarters were seen once; the top ten hold 0.85% to 1%. Germline CDR1 is MNHEY and CDR2 is SMNVEV (reference sequence). With 4 bases clipped from V and 6 bases from J, the junction kept 5 bases outside the gene matches. CDR3 length equals 14 residues. This chain uses TRBV27 with TRBJ1-2; 10 bases align to TRBD1. Material: memory CD4+ T cells from PBMCs. Stated subset: CD45RA-negative fraction. The receptor's source is a man aged 18 to 35 in good health. Some clones in this sample may be carry-over from other donors' samples. This chain's CDR3 is CASSSHGTGDGYTF. CDR3 bases: TGTGCCAGCAGTTCCCACGGGACAGGGGATGGCTACACCTTC.